Listed here are 31 T cell receptor beta chains from one sample, sequenced in a study of regulatory T cells in long-lasting Graves disease. CDR3 regions were amplified by Arm-PCR using iRepertoire HTBI primers to build TCR beta libraries. TCRdb called the multiplex PCR reads again in MiXCR, with one record for every CDR3 protein. The sample carries 450,000 to 700,000 distinct CDR3 sequences, about 13% recorded once. Sample time point: newly diagnosed GD, antithyroid drugs for less than 3 months. Generation of the TCR library employed RNA extracted from PBMCs. These same records also appear under a second study, on T cells in Graves' hyperthyroidism and ophthalmopathy.

This specimen consisted of peripheral blood mononuclear cells (PBMCs), obtained at new diagnosis, from a patient treated with antithyroid drugs. The receptors stem from a man aged 25 to 40 with Graves disease.

This clonotype was detected ten times or more. This chain links TRBV2 with TRBJ1-1; a weak D match, TRBD1 (5 bases). The V end was cut by 6 bases, the J end by 1 base, with 18 bases between. The CDR3 is 16 residues long. Germline V CDR1 and CDR2: SNHLY, FYNNEI. CDR3 sequence: CASSTPLWGGNTEAFF. CDR3 DNA sequence: TGTGCCAGCAGCACCCCCCTTTGGGGCGGGAACACTGAAGCTTTCTTT.

This clonotype occurred many times. This chain links TRBV19 with TRBJ1-2, with TRBD1 matching 10 bases. V shed 3 bases, J shed 8 bases, and the junction held 9 bases outside the gene matches. Per the germline V gene, CDR1 is LNHDA and CDR2 is SQIVND (reference sequence). The CDR3 has 15 residues. The CDR3 spells CASSISPWTGGGYTF. The DNA of the CDR3 is TGTGCCAGTAGTATTTCCCCTTGGACAGGGGGAGGCTACACCTTC. The variable domain in full, completed from reference TRBV19 and TRBJ1-2, reads DGGITQSPKYLFRKEGQNVTLSCEQNLNHDAMYWYRQDPGQGLRLIYYSQIVNDFQKGDIAEGYSVSREKKESFPLTVTSAQKNPTAFYLCASSISPWTGGGYTFGSGTRLTVV.

J is TRBJ2-2 and V is TRBV5-7; D possibly corresponds to TRBD2 (5 bases). TRBV5-7 is an ORF; its function is uncertain. The CDR3 is made up of 17 amino acids. The germline V and J ends were trimmed by 2 bases and 0 bases, with 14 bases remaining between them. Here the CDR3 DNA reads TGTGCCAGCAGCTTCAGCCGGCGGGTTTCGAACACCGGGGAGCTGTTTTTT. Amino acids: CASSFSRRVSNTGELFF.

This clonotype appeared many times. V gene TRBV5-1 combines with J gene TRBJ2-7, with TRBD1 identical over 10 bases. This CDR3 has 15 amino acids. Germline assignment: CDR1 SGHRS and CDR2 YFSETQ. The trim removed 0 bases at V and 6 bases at J, leaving 6 bases unmatched. The CDR3 nucleotides read TGCGCCAGCAGCTTGGGATGGACAGGGGGGACCGAGCAGTACTTC. This codes for CASSLGWTGGTEQYF.

This clonotype was recorded many times. The V and J genes are TRBV7-6 and TRBJ1-5; 9 nucleotides line up with TRBD1. This CDR3 has 16 amino acids. Germline lookup yields CDR1 SGHVS and CDR2 FNYEAQ. The V gene end was trimmed by 5 bases and the J gene end by 1 base; junction bases not matched to a gene: 6. CDR3 in amino acids: CASSPGQGLSNQPQHF. In nucleotides, the CDR3 is TGTGCCAGCAGCCCGGGACAGGGCCTCAGCAATCAGCCCCAGCATTTT.

This clonotype came up many times. The chain uses TRBV27 and TRBJ2-5, with D maybe TRBD2 (6 bases). This CDR3 is built from 16 residues. Germline CDR1 MNHEY, CDR2 SMNVEV (reference sequence). The V end was cut by 2 bases, the J end by 4 bases, with 17 bases between. The CDR3 DNA sequence: TGTGCCAGCAGTTTACTACCGGGAGCGATTGGAGAGACCCAGTACTTC. Translated: CASSLLPGAIGETQYF.

This clonotype was observed a handful of times. A much larger clone lies a single base off, so this may be a read error. The CDR3 carries no conserved terminal phenylalanine or tryptophan, so it likely arises from a read error. V is TRBV2 and J is TRBJ1-1; D perhaps matches TRBD1 (5 bases). The CDR3 is made up of 13 amino acids. V gave up 3 bases and J gave up 6 bases, with 11 bases separating them. Looked up from germline, CDR1 is SNHLY and CDR2 is FYNNEI. CDR3 coding DNA: TGTGCCAGCAGTGACGGGCAGGGCTCTGAAGCTTTCTCT. The encoded protein is CASSDGQGSEAFS.

This clonotype was seen many times. The rearrangement links TRBV7-3 to TRBJ1-4, with no clear D. The V and J ends lost 9 bases and 3 bases respectively, with 14 bases between them. The CDR3 is 14 residues long. From germline, CDR1 is SGHTA and CDR2 FQGTGA. The CDR3 reads CASLLDGSNEKLFF. DNA of the CDR3: TGTGCCAGTCTATTGGACGGCTCTAATGAAAAACTGTTTTTT.

This sequence joins TRBV11-1 and TRBJ2-6; 9 bases match TRBD1. Unmatched junction bases numbered 24, after V lost 5 bases and J lost 4 bases. Germline V gene lookup returns CDR1 SGHAT and CDR2 FQDESV (reference sequence). The CDR3 has 22 residues. CDR3 loop: CASSAVPEQGAFRSFGANVLTF. CDR3 nucleotides: TGTGCCAGCAGCGCCGTCCCGGAACAGGGGGCTTTTAGGTCCTTCGGGGCCAACGTCCTGACTTTC.

This clonotype was seen many times. The rearrangement uses TRBV20-1 and TRBJ2-5; D is possibly TRBD1 or TRBD2 (5 bases each). Germline V gene data show CDR1 as DFQATT and CDR2 as SNEGSKA (reference sequence). V lost 6 bases to trimming and J lost 8 bases, with 13 bases between them. The CDR3 extends over 11 amino acids. The CDR3 loop reads CSALMGDTQYF. The CDR3 nucleotides are TGCAGTGCCTTAATGGGGGATACCCAGTACTTC.

There are many counts of this clonotype. The chain recombines TRBV20-1 with TRBJ2-5, with D maybe TRBD2 (5 bases). This CDR3 is built from 15 residues. Trimming stripped 0 bases from V and 1 base from J, with 12 bases between. The germline CDR1 and CDR2 sequences are DFQATT and SNEGSKA (reference sequence). The CDR3 protein is CSARDPDGLQETQYF. The CDR3 DNA reads TGCAGTGCTAGAGACCCTGACGGACTCCAAGAGACCCAGTACTTC.

CDR3 sequence reads: CASSMTLSENIQYF. The CDR3 DNA follows: TGTGCCAGCAGCATGACGCTAAGTGAAAACATTCAGTACTTC. V usage is TRBV6-1 and J usage is TRBJ2-4; D not resolved. Trimming cost V 6 bases and J 5 bases, with 14 bases left between them. This CDR3 region has 14 residues. CDR1 and CDR2 from the germline V gene are MNHNS and SASEGT.

This clonotype was recorded many times. The chain carries TRBV6-1 and TRBJ1-1, with 7 bases fitting TRBD1. CDR1 is MNHNS, CDR2 SASEGT, per germline. CDR3 length: 15 amino acids. With V trimmed by 6 bases and J by 1 base, 8 bases remained unmatched. For the CDR3, the DNA is TGTGCCAGCAGCGCTCGACAGGGAGGGAACACTGAAGCTTTCTTT. Translating it yields CASSARQGGNTEAFF.

This clonotype was detected once. This likely stems from a read error, as it lies one base from a far larger clone. This rearrangement joins TRBV11-2 to TRBJ2-3; perhaps TRBD2 as D (8 bases). The J call may be mistaken, given a closer DNA end match to TRBJ2-5. The CDR3 length is 15 residues. Germline loops: CDR1 SGHAT, CDR2 FQNNGV. Here the CDR3 DNA reads TGTGCCAGCAGCCGGGAGGGGGCAGGCGGGGGGACCCAGTACTTC. It specifies CASSREGAGGGTQYF.

This chain uses TRBV10-3 with TRBJ2-3; D not certain. There are 13 residues in the CDR3. With 4 bases removed from V and 8 bases from J, the gap between germline ends came to 13 bases. Germline CDR1 reads ENHRY; CDR2 reads SYGVKD. The CDR3 loop reads CAISANSGGTQYF. Here the CDR3 DNA reads TGTGCCATCAGTGCTAACTCCGGCGGTACGCAGTATTTT.

A few counts support this clonotype. This chain links TRBV6-5 with TRBJ2-1, with D maybe TRBD2 (5 bases). Trimming removed 2 bases at V and 1 base at J, with 12 bases between. The V gene's germline CDR1 is MNHEY and CDR2 SVGAGI. This CDR3 spans 16 amino acids. The CDR3 sequence is CASSYQGLSSYNEQFF. In DNA, the CDR3 is TGTGCCAGCAGTTACCAAGGACTTTCTTCCTACAATGAGCAGTTCTTC.

A few counts support this clonotype. The CDR3 spells CASSLARGLGADTQYF. DNA for the CDR3: TGCGCCAGCAGCTTGGCCCGGGGACTAGGCGCAGATACGCAGTATTTT. This sequence joins TRBV5-1 and TRBJ2-3; 8 bases agree with TRBD2. Germline assignment: CDR1 SGHRS and CDR2 YFSETQ. V shed 0 bases and J 4 bases; nucleotides not matched to a gene: 7. This CDR3 is 16 amino acids long.

This chain connects TRBV19 to TRBJ1-2; tentative D call: TRBD1 (6 bases). Germline V gene sequence: CDR1 LNHDA, CDR2 SQIVND (reference sequence). The CDR3 spans 15 residues. Trimming removed 8 bases at V and 4 bases at J, with 20 bases between. The DNA of the CDR3 is TGTGCCAGTGGTTCACAGGGACTCGGGGGCTATGGCTACACCTTC. This codes for CASGSQGLGGYGYTF.

This clonotype was observed at least ten times. The rearrangement links TRBV2 to TRBJ2-1; 8 nucleotides align to TRBD1. J was trimmed by 0 bases and V by 2 bases; bases with no gene match: 0. Germline V lookup: CDR1 SNHLY, CDR2 FYNNEI. The CDR3 has 15 residues. The CDR3 DNA is TGTGCCAGCAGTGAACAGGGGGCCTCCTACAATGAGCAGTTCTTC. It encodes CASSEQGASYNEQFF.

This clonotype was picked up a small number of times. The genes are TRBV6-2 or TRBV6-3 and TRBJ2-7; D is perhaps TRBD1 (5 bases). CDR1 and CDR2 from the germline V gene are MNHEY and SVGEGT. V lost 8 bases and J lost 2, with 13 bases in between. CDR3 size: 13 residues. The CDR3 bases are TGTGCCAGCCATGGGGCCTACCCCTACGAGCAGTACTTC. Encoded protein: CASHGAYPYEQYF.

The table lists this clonotype with many counts. The chain combines TRBV27 with TRBJ1-4; D is unresolved. Germline V gives CDR1 MNHEY, CDR2 SMNVEV (reference sequence). V was trimmed by 3 bases and J by 4 bases, leaving 12 bases between them. The CDR3 is 15 residues long. The CDR3 DNA follows: TGTGCCAGCAGTTTTTCAGGTCTGATTAATGAAAAACTGTTTTTT. Its translation is CASSFSGLINEKLFF. The whole variable domain, filled in from reference TRBV27 and TRBJ1-4, reads EAQVTQNPRYLITVTGKKLTVTCSQNMNHEYMSWYRQDPGLGLRQIYYSMNVEVTDKGDVPEGYKVSRKEKRNFPLILESPSPNQTSLYFCASSFSGLINEKLFFGSGTQLSVL.

Many counts were recorded for this clonotype. This chain uses TRBV11-2 with TRBJ2-3; D ambiguous. The CDR3 is made up of 17 amino acids. CDR1 is SGHAT, CDR2 FQNNGV, per germline. V was pared by 0 bases and J by 0 bases, with 13 bases between. The CDR3 sequence: CASSLDPQRRSTDTQYF. CDR3 DNA sequence: TGTGCCAGCAGCTTAGATCCCCAGCGACGAAGCACAGATACGCAGTATTTT.

A few counts support this clonotype. The chain recombines TRBV6-4 with TRBJ2-2; D is unresolved. Germline CDR1 and CDR2: MRHNA and SNTAGT. This CDR3 is 14 amino acids long. V was trimmed by 7 bases and J by 1 base, leaving 10 bases between them. In nucleotides, the CDR3 is TGTGCCAGCACCCCTGGGATGAACACCGGGGAGCTGTTTTTT. This sequence encodes CASTPGMNTGELFF.

This clonotype was detected ten times or more. The chain uses TRBV12-3 or TRBV12-4 and TRBJ2-1, with TRBD2 identical over 8 bases. The ends lost 5 bases at V and 7 bases at J; junction bases unmatched: 16. The CDR3 runs 17 residues. The CDR3 reads CASSPTHDYREGNEQFF. The CDR3 nucleotides are TGTGCCAGCAGTCCTACACATGACTACCGGGAGGGAAATGAGCAGTTCTTC.

This clonotype was seen only a few times. The chain recombines TRBV13 with TRBJ2-1, with TRBD1 identical over 10 bases. This CDR3 contains 16 residues. The germline V gene has CDR1 PRHDT and CDR2 FYEKMQ (reference sequence). After removal of 3 bases from V and 3 bases from J, the junction contained 5 bases not matched to a gene. DNA for the CDR3: TGTGCCAGCAGCTTCAGGACAGGGGGTGTCTACAATGAGCAGTTCTTC. Amino acid sequence: CASSFRTGGVYNEQFF.

There are many counts of this clonotype. The gene calls are TRBV27 and TRBJ1-6; 9 nucleotides agree with TRBD1. Germline V CDR1 and CDR2: MNHEY, SMNVEV (reference sequence). The CDR3 covers 15 residues. With 1 base clipped from V and 8 bases from J, the junction kept 3 bases outside the gene matches. The CDR3 coding sequence is TGTGCCAGCAGTTTATTGGGACAGGGTTATTCACCCCTCCACTTT. Protein: CASSLLGQGYSPLHF.

This clonotype has more than one count but fewer than ten. This rearrangement joins TRBV27 to TRBJ1-5, with a weak D call TRBD1 (5 bases). From germline, CDR1 is MNHEY and CDR2 SMNVEV (reference sequence). There are 16 residues in the CDR3. V dropped 8 bases and J dropped 4 bases, with 21 bases sitting between them. CDR3 amino acids: CASAPGPTGFNQPQHF. The CDR3 nucleotides are TGTGCCAGCGCCCCAGGTCCCACAGGATTTAATCAGCCCCAGCATTTT.

This clonotype was picked up many times. The rearrangement joins TRBV11-2 to TRBJ1-2; D is perhaps TRBD1 (5 bases). Deletions cut 1 base from V and 5 bases from J, with 5 bases between. The CDR3 extends over 12 amino acids. Germline loops: CDR1 SGHAT, CDR2 FQNNGV. DNA of the CDR3: TGTGCCAGCAGCTTAGCAGGGTATGGCTACACCTTC. Its protein is CASSLAGYGYTF.

About this clonotype itself: At one boundary the junction diverges from the germline segment, which might be a read error. The chain employs TRBV2 and TRBJ2-7, with D hard to call. The CDR3 covers 15 residues. Germline V CDR1 and CDR2: SNHLY, FYNNEI. This CDR3 is CASSTRPDASYEQYF. CDR3 bases: TGCGCCAGCAGCACCCGGCCAGACGCCTCCTACGAGCAGTACTTC.

The sample holds many counts of this clonotype. The rearrangement joins TRBV4-1 to TRBJ2-7; the match to TRBD2 covers 9 bases. V was pared by 1 base and J by 1 base, with 5 bases of the junction left unmatched. Germline loops: CDR1 MGHRA, CDR2 YSYEKL. There are 16 residues in the CDR3. The CDR3 DNA follows: TGCGCCAGCAGCCAAGGACTTGCGGGAGGGTCCTACGAGCAGTACTTC. Residues: CASSQGLAGGSYEQYF.

This clonotype was recorded at least ten times. The chain combines TRBV20-1 with TRBJ2-4; D remains ambiguous. Germline CDR1 is DFQATT and CDR2 is SNEGSKA (reference sequence). This CDR3 has 13 residues. With 0 bases removed from V and 8 bases from J, the gap between germline ends came to 11 bases. CDR3 bases: TGCAGTGCTAGAGATCCCGGAACAGACATTCAGTACTTC. It codes for CSARDPGTDIQYF.